The 26 T cell receptor beta chains reported below all come from one sample, sequenced in a study of OX40 agonist ivuxolimab in advanced cancers. Data came from immunoSEQ multiplex PCR; TCRdb stores just in-frame clones and leaves some out. This table has about 83,000 clones, 80% to 90% appearing once. The specimen comprised CD4+ or CD8+ T cells sorted from blood, sampled in a trial of the OX40 agonist ivuxolimab. The receptors come from an adult with an advanced solid tumor such as melanoma, head and neck, liver or kidney cancer.

This clone appeared a single time. The gene calls are TRBV19 and TRBJ1-5; 12 bases agree with TRBD1. The junction had 6 bases not matched to a gene; V was cut back by 3 bases and J by 6 bases. This CDR3 is 16 amino acids long. Germline-derived CDR1 and CDR2 are LNHDA and SQIVND (reference sequence). Here the CDR3 reads CASSISGTGGRQPQHF. CDR3 bases: TGTGCCAGTAGTATCTCCGGGACAGGGGGCCGTCAGCCCCAGCATTTT.

The chain joins TRBV11-2 to TRBJ1-2, with 7 bases matching TRBD1. The CDR3 contains 12 residues. CDR1 and CDR2 from the germline V gene are SGHAT and FQNNGV. J gave up 9 bases and V 4 bases, and 5 bases lay outside the gene matches. The DNA for the CDR3 is TGTGCCAGCAGCTCGGGACAGAAAAGCTACACCTTC. Its translation is CASSSGQKSYTF.

CDR3 nucleotides: TGTGCCAGTAGGGGAAAATGGACAGGGGGCTATGGCTACACCTTC. Translating it yields CASRGKWTGGYGYTF. The J gene is TRBJ1-2, the V gene TRBV19; 10 bases align to TRBD1. Germline V gene data show CDR1 as LNHDA and CDR2 as SQIVND (reference sequence). This CDR3 is built from 15 residues. V lost 6 bases and J lost 4; bases outside the gene matches: 8. The variable domain in full, with the rest retrieved from reference TRBV19 and TRBJ1-2, is DGGITQSPKYLFRKEGQNVTLSCEQNLNHDAMYWYRQDPGQGLRLIYYSQIVNDFQKGDIAEGYSVSREKKESFPLTVTSAQKNPTAFYLCASRGKWTGGYGYTFGSGTRLTVV.

CDR3: CAWNGNGYEKLFF. The CDR3 coding sequence is TGTGCCTGGAATGGCAATGGATATGAAAAACTGTTTTTT. This chain joins TRBV30 and TRBJ1-4; unclear D gene. The CDR3 has 13 residues. Trimming cost V 4 bases and J 6 bases, with 12 bases left between them. Germline lookup yields CDR1 GTSNPN and CDR2 SVGIG (reference sequence).

The chain links TRBV11-2 to TRBJ1-2; weak D call: TRBD1 (6 bases). Trimming stripped 0 bases from V and 8 bases from J, with 19 bases between. Germline V gives CDR1 SGHAT, CDR2 FQNNGV. The CDR3 runs to 16 residues. The CDR3 coding sequence is TGTGCCAGCAGCTTAGATCGAGGGGGAAGTTCGGGCGGCTACACCTTC. It specifies CASSLDRGGSSGGYTF.

The rearrangement links TRBV5-1 to TRBJ2-7; tentatively, D is TRBD2 (7 bases). Germline values: CDR1 SGHRS, CDR2 YFSETQ. This CDR3 contains 14 residues. V lost 1 base and J 2 bases, leaving 10 bases between the germline ends. The chain's CDR3 is CASSLSGGPYEQYF. The DNA for the CDR3 is TGCGCCAGCAGCTTGTCGGGGGGCCCCTACGAGCAGTACTTC.

The chain recombines TRBV5-8 with TRBJ1-1; TRBD1 agrees at 8 bases. Per the germline V gene, CDR1 is SGHTS and CDR2 is YDEGEE. CDR3 length: 13 amino acids. The J segment lost 3 bases and the V segment lost 3 bases, leaving 1 base of the junction unmatched. The CDR3 here is CASSWGQDTEAFF. Written as DNA, the CDR3 is TGTGCCAGCAGCTGGGGACAGGACACTGAAGCTTTCTTT.

The V gene is TRBV29-1, the J gene TRBJ2-5; TRBD1 might be the D (6 bases). With 4 bases removed from V and 3 bases from J, the gap between germline ends came to 15 bases. This CDR3 comprises 14 residues. The V gene's germline CDR1 is SQVTM and CDR2 ANQGSEA. This chain's CDR3 is CSVVSTGREETQYF. The CDR3 DNA sequence: TGCAGCGTTGTTAGTACAGGGCGAGAAGAGACCCAGTACTTC.

This rearrangement joins TRBV14 to TRBJ2-7; 7 nucleotides match TRBD2. Germline V lookup: CDR1 SGHDN, CDR2 FVKESK. Germline trimming cut 4 bases from V and 5 bases from J; bases unmatched to any gene: 11. This CDR3 spans 15 amino acids. The CDR3 DNA reads TGTGCCAGCAGCCCCCTTGGGGGGGTTAGAGACGAGCAGTACTTC. Translating it yields CASSPLGGVRDEQYF.

The CDR3, as DNA: TGTGCCAGCAGCCAACAGGGGGTAGGCGAAAAACTGTTTTTT. It translates to CASSQQGVGEKLFF. The chain employs TRBV7-2 and TRBJ1-4, with 8 bases that match TRBD1. Trimming at V came to 5 bases and at J to 8 bases, leaving 7 bases not matched to a gene. CDR1 is SGHTA, CDR2 FQGNSA, per germline. The CDR3 consists of 14 residues.

The V gene is TRBV28, the J gene TRBJ1-5, with D possibly being TRBD1 (5 bases). Germline values: CDR1 MDHEN, CDR2 SYDVKM. The CDR3 length is 17 residues. V was pared by 8 bases and J by 2 bases, with 22 bases between. This chain's CDR3 is CASGVLGLNPGNQPQHF. CDR3 nucleotide sequence: TGTGCCAGCGGCGTTCTGGGACTGAACCCGGGCAATCAGCCCCAGCATTTT.

The gene calls are TRBV28 and TRBJ1-2; D remains ambiguous. Germline CDR1 reads MDHEN; CDR2 reads SYDVKM. Trimming shortened V by 8 bases and J by 8 bases, and 18 bases separated the two germline ends. The CDR3 consists of 13 residues. The chain's CDR3 is CASADILRPGYTF. CDR3 nucleotide sequence: TGTGCCAGCGCCGATATTCTACGCCCCGGCTACACCTTC.

The chain recombines TRBV1 with TRBJ1-5; TRBD1, the table's D call, lacks a check against the DNA. TRBV1 is a pseudogene locus. The CDR3 contains 17 residues. The CDR3: CTSSHDRRTGGNQPQHF. The DNA of the CDR3 is TGCACCAGCAGCCATGACCGTAGGACAGGGGGCAATCAGCCCCAGCATTTT.

This clone has more than one count but fewer than ten. The CDR3 region is CASSGQRDNSPLHF. The DNA of the CDR3 is TGTGCCAGCAGTGGACAGCGGGATAATTCACCCCTCCACTTT. The J gene is TRBJ1-6, the V gene TRBV28, with a tentative D call TRBD1 (6 bases). The V end lost 5 bases, the J end lost 5 bases, and 10 bases lay between the germline ends. The germline CDR1 and CDR2 sequences are MDHEN and SYDVKM. The CDR3 totals 14 residues.

This chain joins TRBV25-1 and TRBJ1-2; no definite D call. The ends were cut back, 4 bases at V and 8 bases at J, with 17 bases in the middle. The CDR3 loop spans 14 amino acids. Germline CDR1 reads MGHDK; CDR2 reads SYGVNS. CDR3 region: CASSASWRTGGYTF. The CDR3 coding sequence is TGTGCCAGCAGTGCCTCCTGGAGGACGGGCGGCTACACCTTC.

The chain is built from TRBV5-1 and TRBJ1-6; 11 nucleotides agree with TRBD1. The germline V gene has CDR1 SGHRS and CDR2 YFSETQ. This CDR3 contains 17 residues. Trimming removed 4 bases from V and 7 bases from J; junction bases left unmatched: 10. CDR3 coding DNA: TGCGCCAGCAGCCAATCCGGACAGGGGGCGCGGAATTCACCCCTCCACTTT. It translates to CASSQSGQGARNSPLHF.

The rearrangement links TRBV9 to TRBJ2-3; maybe TRBD2 (6 bases). V lost 0 bases, J lost 8 bases, and 10 bases lay in between. The CDR3 has 13 amino acids. Germline V gene sequence: CDR1 SGDLS, CDR2 YYNGEE. CDR3 in amino acids: CASSVGGVSTQYF. In DNA, the CDR3 is TGTGCCAGCAGCGTAGGGGGGGTCTCTACGCAGTATTTT.

The chain couples TRBV18 to TRBJ2-6; 10 positions match TRBD1. Germline V lookup: CDR1 KGHSH, CDR2 LQKENI. Germline trimming cut 5 bases from V and 0 bases from J; bases unmatched to any gene: 4. The length of the CDR3 is 17 residues. CDR3 sequence: CASSAGTGVSGANVLTF. In DNA, the CDR3 is TGTGCCAGCTCAGCCGGGACAGGGGTCTCTGGGGCCAACGTCCTGACTTTC.

This sequence joins TRBV18 and TRBJ1-1; D gene unclear. This CDR3 is 16 amino acids long. Trimming cost V 3 bases and J 5 bases, with 19 bases left between them. Germline assignment: CDR1 KGHSH and CDR2 LQKENI. The CDR3 coding sequence is TGTGCCAGCTCACCGTCGACACTCACCCTTAAGACTGAAGCTTTCTTT. Translation gives CASSPSTLTLKTEAFF.

The rearrangement joins TRBV27 to TRBJ2-7, with a weak D call TRBD1 (5 bases). This CDR3 region has 14 residues. The germline V gene encodes CDR1 MNHEY and CDR2 SMNVEV (reference sequence). V lost 3 bases to trimming and J lost 2 bases, with 11 bases between them. The CDR3 sequence: CASSFQGIPYEQYF. The DNA for the CDR3 is TGTGCCAGCAGTTTCCAGGGAATACCCTACGAGCAGTACTTC.

The chain links TRBV30 to TRBJ1-1; D gene ambiguous. The germline V gene encodes CDR1 GTSNPN and CDR2 SVGIG (reference sequence). This CDR3 contains 12 residues. V was cut by 7 bases and J by 1 base, with 10 bases left in between. The CDR3 spells CASARTNTEAFF. The CDR3 DNA reads TGTGCCTCAGCCAGGACGAACACTGAAGCTTTCTTT.

The rearrangement uses TRBV27 and TRBJ2-3; the match to TRBD2 covers 8 bases. Germline assignment: CDR1 MNHEY and CDR2 SMNVEV (reference sequence). This CDR3 region has 16 residues. Trimming removed 3 bases from V and 2 bases from J; junction bases left unmatched: 7. For the CDR3, the DNA is TGTGCCAGCAGTTTCCGCGGGGGGCCGAACACAGATACGCAGTATTTT. Its translation is CASSFRGGPNTDTQYF.

This clone came up a few times. This chain joins TRBV27 and TRBJ1-6; D possibly corresponds to TRBD1 (5 bases). The CDR3 sequence is 15 residues long. The germline V gene has CDR1 MNHEY and CDR2 SMNVEV (reference sequence). V dropped 2 bases and J dropped 7 bases, with 12 bases sitting between them. The CDR3 DNA reads as TGTGCCAGCAGTTTAGACCGGGGCAGCAATTCACCCCTCCACTTT. This gives the protein CASSLDRGSNSPLHF.

V gene TRBV7-9 combines with J gene TRBJ1-5, with D possibly TRBD1 on 6 matching bases. Germline V gene lookup returns CDR1 SEHNR and CDR2 FQNEAQ (reference sequence). CDR3 length equals 13 residues. Trimming shortened V by 7 bases and J by 4 bases, and 11 bases separated the two germline ends. The chain's CDR3 is CASTLDRNQPQHF. CDR3 nucleotide sequence: TGTGCCAGCACCCTAGACAGGAATCAGCCCCAGCATTTT.

The chain uses TRBV6-5 and TRBJ2-5; 8 nucleotides match TRBD1. Germline CDR1 and CDR2: MNHEY and SVGAGI. This CDR3 region has 15 residues. Trimming at V came to 5 bases and at J to 5 bases, leaving 10 bases not matched to a gene. The CDR3 region is CASSRWTGSGETQYF. Here the CDR3 DNA reads TGTGCCAGCAGTCGCTGGACAGGGAGCGGGGAGACCCAGTACTTC.

In the case of this clone: Different DNA sequences within this sample yield the same CDR3. The rearrangement links TRBV5-1 to TRBJ1-1; D gene uncertain. V was pared by 4 bases and J by 1 base, with 14 bases between. The germline V gene has CDR1 SGHRS and CDR2 YFSETQ. This CDR3 spans 15 amino acids. CDR3 sequence: CASSPREGGNTEAFF. In DNA form, the CDR3 reads TGCGCCAGCAGCCCCCGGGAGGGCGGGAACACTGAAGCTTTCTTT.